A single sample gave rise to the 15 T cell receptor beta chains below, sequenced in a study of blood T cell repertoires in COVID-19 (dated by TCRdb to 2020 to 2021). Receptor amplification or capture employed the immunoSEQ multiplex PCR assay. Drawn from immuneACCESS, this table holds only the in-frame rearrangements with V and J called that TCRdb kept. Clones are partly lost; checked studies trace under half to an unresolved V gene and leave the rest unexplained. The table for this sample lists roughly 220,000 clones; about nine tenths of them were counted only once. The ten largest make up 3% to 4.5% of the sample. Specimen: PBMCs or T cells enriched from blood (not recorded which). The source is a woman aged 40-49 years with acute COVID-19.

This chain links TRBV2 with TRBJ1-6, with D perhaps matching TRBD1 (6 bases). Trimming shortened V by 4 bases and J by 9 bases, and 10 bases separated the two germline ends. Germline values: CDR1 SNHLY, CDR2 FYNNEI. The length of the CDR3 is 13 residues. The chain's CDR3 is CASSGQESSPLHF. CDR3 in DNA: TGTGCCAGCAGTGGACAGGAAAGTTCACCCCTCCACTTT.

The gene calls are TRBV29-1 and TRBJ1-1; no clear D. The CDR3 runs to 12 residues. Germline V gene sequence: CDR1 SQVTM, CDR2 ANQGSEA. V was clipped by 4 bases and J by 0 bases, with 6 bases between them. The CDR3 DNA follows: TGCAGCGTTGGACTGATGAACACTGAAGCTTTCTTT. As protein: CSVGLMNTEAFF. Combining the CDR3 with reference TRBV29-1 and TRBJ1-1 gives the whole variable domain SAVISQKPSRDICQRGTSLTIQCQVDSQVTMMFWYRQQPGQSLTLIATANQGSEATYESGFVIDKFPISRPNLTFSTLTVSNMSPEDSSIYLCSVGLMNTEAFFGQGTRLTVV.

The chain couples TRBV5-1 to TRBJ2-5; 8 nucleotides agree with TRBD1. This CDR3 spans 15 amino acids. Per germline, CDR1 SGHRS and CDR2 YFSETQ. J was trimmed by 2 bases and V by 4 bases; bases with no gene match: 7. In nucleotides, the CDR3 is TGCGCCAGCAGCGACGACAGGGGAGTTCAAGAGACCCAGTACTTC. Translation gives CASSDDRGVQETQYF.

The J gene is TRBJ1-6, the V gene TRBV12-3 or TRBV12-4; D is undetermined. V lost 4 bases, J lost 9 bases, and 7 bases lay in between. There are 12 residues in the CDR3. The DNA of the CDR3 is TGTGCCAGCAGTTCTAGGATTTCACCCCTCCACTTT. It specifies CASSSRISPLHF.

This chain connects TRBV2 to TRBJ2-1, with D possibly being TRBD2 (5 bases). Germline lookup yields CDR1 SNHLY and CDR2 FYNNEI. The CDR3 totals 12 residues. The ends were cut back, 10 bases at V and 9 bases at J, with 16 bases in the middle. CDR3 sequence: CATPRVSGEQFF. Written as DNA, the CDR3 is TGTGCCACTCCGAGGGTATCGGGTGAGCAGTTCTTC.

The CDR3 protein is CASSSQVSRTEAFF. The CDR3 coding sequence is TGTGCCAGCAGCTCACAGGTGAGCAGGACTGAAGCTTTCTTT. The rearrangement uses TRBV7-2 and TRBJ1-1; the D gene is possibly TRBD1 (5 bases). The germline V gene has CDR1 SGHTA and CDR2 FQGNSA. This CDR3 region has 14 residues. Between the trimmed V and J ends, which lost 4 bases and 5 bases, there was a span of 14 bases.

The sample holds a few counts of this clone. Here the CDR3 reads CASSYSPRQVAPEAFF. CDR3 in DNA: TGTGCCAGCAGTTACTCGCCCCGACAGGTCGCACCTGAAGCTTTCTTT. The chain couples TRBV6-2 or TRBV6-3 to TRBJ1-1; D possibly corresponds to TRBD1 (6 bases). The germline V and J ends were trimmed by 0 bases and 6 bases, with 17 bases remaining between them. The CDR3 totals 16 residues. The germline CDR1 and CDR2 sequences are MNHEY and SVGEGT.

Notes on this clone: This likely comes from a read error, as the CDR3 has no conserved phenylalanine or tryptophan at its end. Because the CDR3's place on the DNA is in doubt, the DNA is left out and the CDR3 is given as listed by TCRdb. V gene TRBV11-2 combines with J gene TRBJ2-7; whether TRBD1, the table's D call, matches the DNA was not checked. Inclusive of both ends, the CDR3 amounts to 11 amino acids. Per the germline V gene, CDR1 is SGHAT and CDR2 is FQNNGV. CDR3 sequence reads: CASNSRPGTAL.

This chain joins TRBV7-8 and TRBJ2-3, with a tentative D call TRBD1 (6 bases). The CDR3 sequence is 15 residues long. Germline CDR1 is SGHVS and CDR2 is FQNEAQ. The germline V and J ends were trimmed by 0 bases and 0 bases, with 7 bases remaining between them. The CDR3 nucleotides are TGTGCCAGCAGCTTAGCGGGGGCCAGCACAGATACGCAGTATTTT. It encodes CASSLAGASTDTQYF.

The V and J genes are TRBV6-5 and TRBJ1-3, with a weak D call TRBD1 (6 bases). Germline values: CDR1 MNHEY, CDR2 SVGAGI. The CDR3 spans 15 residues. V was clipped by 6 bases and J by 0 bases, with 12 bases between them. The CDR3, as DNA: TGTGCCAGCAGCTTAACAGGGATCTCTGGAAACACCATATATTTT. As protein: CASSLTGISGNTIYF.

V gene TRBV12-3 or TRBV12-4 combines with J gene TRBJ1-1; D gene unclear. This CDR3 has 12 residues. The V gene lost 5 bases and the J gene lost 5 bases, with 9 bases spanning the gap. The CDR3 bases are TGTGCCAGCAGTGATATCCGGACTGAAGCTTTCTTT. Protein product: CASSDIRTEAFF.

The chain carries TRBV5-1 and TRBJ1-2; a possible D gene is TRBD1 (6 bases). This CDR3 has 16 residues. V was shortened by 5 bases and J by 1 base, with 18 bases between the two germline ends. Germline-derived CDR1 and CDR2 are SGHRS and YFSETQ. CDR3 amino acids: CASRPITGTLNYGYTF. DNA for the CDR3: TGCGCCAGCAGACCCATTACAGGGACCCTTAACTATGGCTACACCTTC.

There are a few counts of this clone. V gene TRBV5-1 combines with J gene TRBJ1-1; D perhaps matches TRBD1 (6 bases). This CDR3 is built from 14 residues. Trimming pared 7 bases from V and 4 bases from J, leaving 17 bases between. Germline CDR1 reads SGHRS; CDR2 reads YFSETQ. The CDR3 protein is CASQRQVSGTEAFF. In DNA, the CDR3 is TGCGCCAGCCAACGACAGGTCTCTGGCACTGAAGCTTTCTTT.

This clone was seen a single time. The rearrangement uses TRBV7-8 and TRBJ1-2, with D perhaps TRBD1 (5 bases). V was shortened by 0 bases and J by 7 bases, with 9 bases between the two germline ends. Looked up from germline, CDR1 is SGHVS and CDR2 is FQNEAQ. This CDR3 is 13 amino acids long. Here the CDR3 DNA reads TGTGCCAGCAGCTTAGCCCTTGGGGCTGGCTACACCTTC. Its translation: CASSLALGAGYTF.

The chain links TRBV15 to TRBJ2-7, with TRBD1 matching over 8 bases. The trim removed 6 bases at V and 3 bases at J, leaving 7 bases unmatched. CDR3 length: 14 amino acids. Germline-derived CDR1 and CDR2 are LNHNV and YYDKDF (reference sequence). The CDR3 sequence: CATSAGQAFYEQYF. CDR3 DNA sequence: TGTGCCACCAGTGCGGGACAGGCGTTCTACGAGCAGTACTTC.